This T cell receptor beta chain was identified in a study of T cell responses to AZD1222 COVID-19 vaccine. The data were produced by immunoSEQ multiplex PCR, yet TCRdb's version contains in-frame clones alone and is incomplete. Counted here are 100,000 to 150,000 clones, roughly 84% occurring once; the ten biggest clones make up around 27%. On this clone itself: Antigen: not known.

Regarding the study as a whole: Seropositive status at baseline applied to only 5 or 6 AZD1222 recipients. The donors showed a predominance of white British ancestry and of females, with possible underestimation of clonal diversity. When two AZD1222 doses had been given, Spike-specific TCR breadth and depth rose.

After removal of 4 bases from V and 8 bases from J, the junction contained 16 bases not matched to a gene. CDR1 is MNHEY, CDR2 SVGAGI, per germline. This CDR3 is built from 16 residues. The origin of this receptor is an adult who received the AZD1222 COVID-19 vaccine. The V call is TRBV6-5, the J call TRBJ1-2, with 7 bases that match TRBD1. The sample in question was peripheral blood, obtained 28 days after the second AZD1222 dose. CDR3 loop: CASSSTPDRVPRGYTF. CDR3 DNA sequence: TGTGCCAGCAGTTCGACACCCGACAGGGTTCCAAGAGGCTACACCTTC.